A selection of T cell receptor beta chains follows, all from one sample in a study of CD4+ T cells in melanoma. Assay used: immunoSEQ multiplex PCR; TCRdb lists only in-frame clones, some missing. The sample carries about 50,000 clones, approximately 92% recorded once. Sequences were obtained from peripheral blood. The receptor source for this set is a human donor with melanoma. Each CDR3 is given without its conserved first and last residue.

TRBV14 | ASSQGQVKGDTEAF
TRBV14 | ASSQVRGTRWISTEAF
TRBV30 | AWRAGNPEAF
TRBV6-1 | ASGRDIPTDTQY
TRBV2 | ASTRRTGQETQY
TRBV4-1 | ASREAGGETQY
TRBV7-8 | ASRNSYSSYEQY
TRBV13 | ASSLGHLAGPYEQY
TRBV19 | ASTAGWDYT
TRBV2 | ASNTGTHYEQY
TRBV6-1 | ASRQGAYNSPLH
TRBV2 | ASSDAKTNYGYT
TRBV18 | ASSPGDSVESPLH
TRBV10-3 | ATYRDSTNTEAF
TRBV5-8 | ASSLGQGNYGYT
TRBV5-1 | ASSLAAAPNYGYT
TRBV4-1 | ASSQDGGTDQPQH
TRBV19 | ASSIRNYYEQY
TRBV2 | ASSVDRALF
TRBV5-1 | ASRVTVLVAF
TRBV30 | AWSLRGSGNTIY
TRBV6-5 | ASSRTENQPQH
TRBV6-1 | ASSESLTGVRQPQH
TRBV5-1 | ASSFPGDGYEQY
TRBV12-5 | ASGLGRGTGTYEQY
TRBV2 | ASSRGRGETQY
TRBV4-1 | ASSQASMGLN
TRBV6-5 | ASSIGFADTQY
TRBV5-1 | ASSLGGQGPTDTQY
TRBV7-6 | ASSLAGVGEQF
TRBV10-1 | ASSDPPGQGFRNEQF
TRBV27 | ASSFRTGHYGYT
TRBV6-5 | ASSPGQSNYGYT
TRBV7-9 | ASSERDRGMNTEAF
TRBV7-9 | ASRSRKGRLTEAF
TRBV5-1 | ASSRDRGRSDTQY
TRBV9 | ASSVFFQGDEQF
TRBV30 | AWTGTPHYEQY
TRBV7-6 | ASSPQYQETQY
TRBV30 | AWSVNSSPLH